Detailed here is one TCR beta chain. Its antigen is still unknown. This sample stems from a study of response to subunit inactivated influenza vaccine. MiXCR was run by TCRdb on the RT-PCR reads, yielding one entry per CDR3 protein. This table holds some 520,000 distinct CDR3 sequences, approximately 15% found once. General study points: The authors put forward the suggestion that each seasonal influenza vaccination may bring in only a limited number of new T cells.

The source of this sequence is a man between 50 and 75 years old who received an inactivated influenza vaccine. Here the sequenced sample was CD4+ T cells sorted from PBMCs, taken approximately 25 months after vaccination.

DNA of the CDR3: TGCGCCAGCAGCTTGGGAGGGGTGTCAGCAAATGAGCAGTTCTTC. This translates into CASSLGGVSANEQFF. The chain joins TRBV5-1 to TRBJ2-1; D tentatively reads TRBD1 or TRBD2 (5 bases each). Germline lookup yields CDR1 SGHRS and CDR2 YFSETQ. The CDR3 runs 15 residues. V was trimmed by 0 bases and J by 7 bases, leaving 14 bases between them.